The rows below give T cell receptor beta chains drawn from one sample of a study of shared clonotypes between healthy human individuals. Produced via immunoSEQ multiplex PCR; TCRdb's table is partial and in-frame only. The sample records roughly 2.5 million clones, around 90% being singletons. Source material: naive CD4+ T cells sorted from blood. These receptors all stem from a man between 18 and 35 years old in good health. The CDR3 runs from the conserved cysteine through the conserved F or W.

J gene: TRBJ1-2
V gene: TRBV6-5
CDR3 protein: CASSYRTGGSNYGYTF

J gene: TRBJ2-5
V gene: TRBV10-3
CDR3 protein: CAISEFGEQYF

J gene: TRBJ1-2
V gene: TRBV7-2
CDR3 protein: CASSRNRQGAHYGYTF

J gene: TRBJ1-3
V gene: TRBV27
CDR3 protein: CASRESYGTGSGNTIYF

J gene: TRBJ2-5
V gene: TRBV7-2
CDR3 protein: CASSRGSGHQETQYF

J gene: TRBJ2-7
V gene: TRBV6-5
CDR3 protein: CASSYGGRGTYEQYF

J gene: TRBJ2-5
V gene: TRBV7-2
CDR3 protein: CASSPRVGVYETQYF

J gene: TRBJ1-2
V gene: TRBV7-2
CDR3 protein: CASSFRQDGYGYTF

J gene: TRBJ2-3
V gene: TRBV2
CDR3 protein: CASSEQGFTDTQYF

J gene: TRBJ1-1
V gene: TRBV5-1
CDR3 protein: CASRVRLGTGTEAFF

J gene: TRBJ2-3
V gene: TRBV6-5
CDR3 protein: CASSQSGGAVGTQYF

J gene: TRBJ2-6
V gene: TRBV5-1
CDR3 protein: CASSSQGSGANVLTF

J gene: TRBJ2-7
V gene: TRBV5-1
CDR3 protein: CASSLVGGSSSYEQYF

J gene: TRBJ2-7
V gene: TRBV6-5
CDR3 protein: CASRGLSPYEQYF

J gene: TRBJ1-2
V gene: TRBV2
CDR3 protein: CASSEVGRGRGYTF

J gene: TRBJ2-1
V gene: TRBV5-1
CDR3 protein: CASSLVGGPGLAGQQFF

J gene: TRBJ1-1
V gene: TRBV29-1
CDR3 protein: CSVERPTGNTEAFF

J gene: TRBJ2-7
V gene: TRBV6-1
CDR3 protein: CASRVSGPYEQYF

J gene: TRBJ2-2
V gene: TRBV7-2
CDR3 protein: CASSLRPRAGELFF

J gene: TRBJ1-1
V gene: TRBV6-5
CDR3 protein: CASTQYTEAFF

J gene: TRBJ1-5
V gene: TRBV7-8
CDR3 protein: CASSLALGGVGQPQHF

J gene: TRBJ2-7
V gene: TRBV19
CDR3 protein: CASSTQRGSSYEQYF

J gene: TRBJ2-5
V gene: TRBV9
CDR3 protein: CASSAAGGRGETQYF

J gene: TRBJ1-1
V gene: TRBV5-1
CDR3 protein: CASSLVARTSEAFF

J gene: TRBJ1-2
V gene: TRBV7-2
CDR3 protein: CASSLFAGGADYGYTF

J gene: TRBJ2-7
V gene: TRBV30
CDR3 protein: CAWSGDRVGSYEQYF

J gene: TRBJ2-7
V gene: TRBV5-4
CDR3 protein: CASSLLIGGTLNEQYF

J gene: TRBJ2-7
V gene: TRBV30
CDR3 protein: CAWSVRSGLYSYEQYF

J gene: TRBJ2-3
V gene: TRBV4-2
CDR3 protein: CASSQRGLASPGGQYF

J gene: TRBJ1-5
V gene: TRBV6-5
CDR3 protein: CASSSLGMSQPQHF

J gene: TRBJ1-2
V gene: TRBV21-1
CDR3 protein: CASSKNGTEDTNYGYTF

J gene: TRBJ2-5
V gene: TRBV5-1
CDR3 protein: CASSLGSGETQYF

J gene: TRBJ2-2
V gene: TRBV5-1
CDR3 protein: CASSYRDRGHGELFF

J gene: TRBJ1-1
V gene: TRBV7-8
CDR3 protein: CASRYTGGAGTEAFF

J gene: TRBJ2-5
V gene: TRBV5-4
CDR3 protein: CASSLDRGGGLETQYF

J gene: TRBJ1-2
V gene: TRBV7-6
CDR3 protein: CASSLGGDRANYGYTF

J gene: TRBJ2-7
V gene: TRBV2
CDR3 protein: CASRGGTSGRAPYEQYF

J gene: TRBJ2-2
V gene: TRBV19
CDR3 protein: CASSIAGGHGELFF

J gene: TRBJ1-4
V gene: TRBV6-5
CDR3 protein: CASSYSTVNEKLFF

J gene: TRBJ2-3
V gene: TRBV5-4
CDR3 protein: CASSLATDTQYF

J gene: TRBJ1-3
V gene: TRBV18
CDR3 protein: CASSPQSGNTIYF

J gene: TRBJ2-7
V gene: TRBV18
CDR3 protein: CASSASSGVSYEQYF

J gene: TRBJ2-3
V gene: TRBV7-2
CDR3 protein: CASSLAPPGLAGGTDTQYF

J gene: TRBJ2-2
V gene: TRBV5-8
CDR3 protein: CASSLVAGANTGELFF

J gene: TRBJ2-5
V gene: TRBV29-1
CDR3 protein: CSVEPGGGTTQYF

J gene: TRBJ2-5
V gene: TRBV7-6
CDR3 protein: CASSLVGTQYF